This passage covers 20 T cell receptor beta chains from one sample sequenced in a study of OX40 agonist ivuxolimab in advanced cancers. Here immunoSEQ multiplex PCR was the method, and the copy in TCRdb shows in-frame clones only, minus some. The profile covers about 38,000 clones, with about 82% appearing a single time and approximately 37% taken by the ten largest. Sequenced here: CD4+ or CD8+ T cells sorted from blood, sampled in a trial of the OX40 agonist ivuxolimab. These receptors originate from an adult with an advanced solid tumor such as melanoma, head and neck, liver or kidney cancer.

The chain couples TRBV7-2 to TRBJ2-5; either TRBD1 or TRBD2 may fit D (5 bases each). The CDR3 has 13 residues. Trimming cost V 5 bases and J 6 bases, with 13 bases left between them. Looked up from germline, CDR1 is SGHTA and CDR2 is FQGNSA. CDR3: CASSPNEGKTQYF. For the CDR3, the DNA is TGTGCCAGCAGCCCAAATGAGGGGAAGACCCAGTACTTC. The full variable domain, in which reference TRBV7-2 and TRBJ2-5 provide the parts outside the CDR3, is GAGVSQSPSNKVTEKGKDVELRCDPISGHTALYWYRQSLGQGLEFLIYFQGNSAPDKSGLPSDRFSAERTGGSVSTLTIQRTQQEDSAVYLCASSPNEGKTQYFGPGTRLLVL.

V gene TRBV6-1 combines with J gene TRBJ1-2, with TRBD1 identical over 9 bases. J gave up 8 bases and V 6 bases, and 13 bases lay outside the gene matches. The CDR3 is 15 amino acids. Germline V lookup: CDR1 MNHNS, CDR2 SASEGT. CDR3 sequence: CASSPRTGVTGGYTF. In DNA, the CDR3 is TGTGCCAGCAGCCCCAGGACAGGGGTGACGGGAGGCTACACCTTC.

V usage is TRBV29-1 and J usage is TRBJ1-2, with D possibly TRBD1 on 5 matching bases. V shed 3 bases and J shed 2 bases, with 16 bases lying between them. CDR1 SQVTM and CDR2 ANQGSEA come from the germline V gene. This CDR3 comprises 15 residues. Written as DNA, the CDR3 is TGCAGCGTTGAGTTCCGGGGAAGGGGCAACTATGGCTACACCTTC. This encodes CSVEFRGRGNYGYTF. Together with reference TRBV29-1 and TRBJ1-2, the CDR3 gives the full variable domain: SAVISQKPSRDICQRGTSLTIQCQVDSQVTMMFWYRQQPGQSLTLIATANQGSEATYESGFVIDKFPISRPNLTFSTLTVSNMSPEDSSIYLCSVEFRGRGNYGYTFGSGTRLTVV.

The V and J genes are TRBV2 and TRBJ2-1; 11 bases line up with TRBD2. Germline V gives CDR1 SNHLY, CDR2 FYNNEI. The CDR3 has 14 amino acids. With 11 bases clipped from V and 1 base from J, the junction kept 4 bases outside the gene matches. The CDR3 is CAAGTSGSYNEQFF. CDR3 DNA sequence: TGTGCCGCAGGGACTAGCGGTTCCTACAATGAGCAGTTCTTC.

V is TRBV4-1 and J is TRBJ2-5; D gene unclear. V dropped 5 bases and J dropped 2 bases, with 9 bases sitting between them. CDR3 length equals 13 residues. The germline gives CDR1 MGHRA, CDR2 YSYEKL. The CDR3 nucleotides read TGCGCCAGCAGCACTCTGGGGCAAGAGACCCAGTACTTC. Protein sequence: CASSTLGQETQYF.

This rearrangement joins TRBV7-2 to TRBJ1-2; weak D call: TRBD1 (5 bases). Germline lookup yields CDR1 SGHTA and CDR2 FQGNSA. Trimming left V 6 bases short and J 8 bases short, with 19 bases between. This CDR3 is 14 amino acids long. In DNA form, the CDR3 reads TGTGCCAGCAGACGACCTGGGCAGGGCAGAGGCTACACCTTC. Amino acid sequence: CASRRPGQGRGYTF.

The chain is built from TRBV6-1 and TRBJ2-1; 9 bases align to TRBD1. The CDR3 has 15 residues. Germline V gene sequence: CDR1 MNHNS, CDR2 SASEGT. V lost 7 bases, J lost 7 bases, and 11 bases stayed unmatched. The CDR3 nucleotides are TGTGCCAGCAAAACTGGGGGGACAGGGCAAAATGAGCAGTTCTTC. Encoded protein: CASKTGGTGQNEQFF.

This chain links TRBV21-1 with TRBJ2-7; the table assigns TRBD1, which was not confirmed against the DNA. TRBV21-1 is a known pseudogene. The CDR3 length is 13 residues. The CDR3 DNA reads TGTGCCAGCAGCAAAGACAGGGGGTTCGAGCAGTACTTC. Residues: CASSKDRGFEQYF.

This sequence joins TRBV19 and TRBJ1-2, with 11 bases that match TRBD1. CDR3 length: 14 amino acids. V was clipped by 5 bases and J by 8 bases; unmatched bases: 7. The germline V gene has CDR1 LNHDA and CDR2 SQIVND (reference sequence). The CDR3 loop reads CASSPGQGADGYTF. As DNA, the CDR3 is TGTGCCAGTAGTCCCGGACAGGGGGCTGACGGCTACACCTTC.

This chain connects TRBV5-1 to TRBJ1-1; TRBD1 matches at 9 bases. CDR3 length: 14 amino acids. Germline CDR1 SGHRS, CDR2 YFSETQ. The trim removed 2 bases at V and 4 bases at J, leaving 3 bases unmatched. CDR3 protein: CASSLRQGGTEAFF. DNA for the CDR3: TGCGCCAGCAGCTTAAGACAGGGGGGCACTGAAGCTTTCTTT.

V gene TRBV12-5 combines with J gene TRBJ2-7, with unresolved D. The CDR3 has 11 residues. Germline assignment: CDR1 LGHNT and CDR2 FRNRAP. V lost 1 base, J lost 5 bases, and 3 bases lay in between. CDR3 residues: CASGLGNEQYF. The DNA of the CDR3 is TGTGCTAGTGGTTTGGGAAACGAGCAGTACTTC.

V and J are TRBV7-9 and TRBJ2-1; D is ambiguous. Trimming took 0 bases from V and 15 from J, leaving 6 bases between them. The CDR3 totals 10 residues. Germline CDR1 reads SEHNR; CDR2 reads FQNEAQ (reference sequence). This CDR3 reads CASSLAVGFF. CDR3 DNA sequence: TGTGCCAGCAGCTTAGCGGTTGGGTTCTTC.

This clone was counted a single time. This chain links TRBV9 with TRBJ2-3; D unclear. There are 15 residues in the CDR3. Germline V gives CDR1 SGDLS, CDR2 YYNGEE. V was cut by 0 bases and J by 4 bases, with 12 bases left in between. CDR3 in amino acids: CASSVVGSRADTQYF. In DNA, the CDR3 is TGTGCCAGCAGCGTAGTCGGTTCACGGGCAGATACGCAGTATTTT.

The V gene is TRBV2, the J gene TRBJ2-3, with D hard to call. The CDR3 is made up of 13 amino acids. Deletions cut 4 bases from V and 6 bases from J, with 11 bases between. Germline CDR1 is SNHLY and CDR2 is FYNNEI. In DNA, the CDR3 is TGTGCCAGCAGTGCCCCTCCCGGGGATACGCAGTATTTT. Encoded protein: CASSAPPGDTQYF.

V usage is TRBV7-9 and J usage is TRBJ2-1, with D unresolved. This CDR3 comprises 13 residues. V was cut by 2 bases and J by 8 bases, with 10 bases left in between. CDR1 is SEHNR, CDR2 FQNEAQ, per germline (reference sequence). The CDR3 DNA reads TGTGCCAGCAGCTTAAGAAGTTTCGATGAGCAGTTCTTC. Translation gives CASSLRSFDEQFF.

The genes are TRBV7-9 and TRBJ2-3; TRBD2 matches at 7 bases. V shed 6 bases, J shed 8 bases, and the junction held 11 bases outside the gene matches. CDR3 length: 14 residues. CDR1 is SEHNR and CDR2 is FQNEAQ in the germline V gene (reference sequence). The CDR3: CASRVNGLEGTQYF. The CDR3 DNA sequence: TGTGCCAGCAGAGTCAACGGACTAGAAGGTACGCAGTATTTT.

The CDR3 sequence is CASSLEGLTGANVLTF. CDR3 in DNA: TGTGCCAGCAGCTTAGAAGGGCTAACTGGGGCCAACGTCCTGACTTTC. This chain joins TRBV7-6 and TRBJ2-6; D remains unclear. The germline V gene encodes CDR1 SGHVS and CDR2 FNYEAQ. The CDR3 consists of 16 residues. V was shortened by 1 base and J by 2 bases, with 9 bases between the two germline ends.

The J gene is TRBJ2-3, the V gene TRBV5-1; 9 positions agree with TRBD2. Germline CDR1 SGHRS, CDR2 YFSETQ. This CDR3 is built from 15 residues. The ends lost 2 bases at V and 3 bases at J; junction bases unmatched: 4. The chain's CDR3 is CASSFGSGGTDTQYF. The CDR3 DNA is TGCGCCAGCAGCTTTGGGAGCGGGGGGACAGATACGCAGTATTTT.

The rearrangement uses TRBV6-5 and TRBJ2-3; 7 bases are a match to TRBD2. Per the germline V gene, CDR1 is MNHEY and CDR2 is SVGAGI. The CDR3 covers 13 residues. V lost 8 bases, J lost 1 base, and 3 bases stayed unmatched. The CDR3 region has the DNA TGTGCCAGCCGGGACTACCGCACAGATACGCAGTATTTT. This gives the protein CASRDYRTDTQYF.

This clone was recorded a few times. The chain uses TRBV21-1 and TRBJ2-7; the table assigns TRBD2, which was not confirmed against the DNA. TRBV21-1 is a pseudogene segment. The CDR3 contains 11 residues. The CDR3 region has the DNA TGTGCCAGCAGCAATAGCTACGAGCAGTACTTC. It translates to CASSNSYEQYF.